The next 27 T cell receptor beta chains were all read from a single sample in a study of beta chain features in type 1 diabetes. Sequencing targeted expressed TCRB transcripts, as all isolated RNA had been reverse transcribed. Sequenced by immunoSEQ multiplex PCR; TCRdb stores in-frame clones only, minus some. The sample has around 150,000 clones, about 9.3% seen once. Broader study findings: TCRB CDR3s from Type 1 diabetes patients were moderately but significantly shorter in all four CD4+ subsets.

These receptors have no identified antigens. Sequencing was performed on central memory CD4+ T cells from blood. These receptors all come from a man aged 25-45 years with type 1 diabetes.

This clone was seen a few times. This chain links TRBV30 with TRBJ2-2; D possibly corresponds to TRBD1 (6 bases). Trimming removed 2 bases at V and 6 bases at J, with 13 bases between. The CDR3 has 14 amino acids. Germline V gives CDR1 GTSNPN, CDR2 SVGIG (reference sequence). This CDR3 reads CAWSRIQGAGELFF. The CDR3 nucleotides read TGTGCCTGGAGTCGAATACAGGGAGCCGGGGAGCTGTTTTTT.

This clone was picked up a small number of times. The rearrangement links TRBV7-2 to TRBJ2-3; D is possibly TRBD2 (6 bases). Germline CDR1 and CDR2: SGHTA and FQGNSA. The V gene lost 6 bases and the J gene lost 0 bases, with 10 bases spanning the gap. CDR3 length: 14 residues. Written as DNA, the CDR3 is TGTGCCAGCAGTGTAAGCGGGAGCACAGATACGCAGTATTTT. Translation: CASSVSGSTDTQYF.

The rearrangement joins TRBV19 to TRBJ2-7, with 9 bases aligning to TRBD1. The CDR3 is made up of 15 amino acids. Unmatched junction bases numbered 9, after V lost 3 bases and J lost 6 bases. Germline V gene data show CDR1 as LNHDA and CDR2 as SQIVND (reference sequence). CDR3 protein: CASSIGTGNPGEQYF. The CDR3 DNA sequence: TGTGCCAGTAGTATTGGGACAGGGAACCCCGGCGAGCAGTACTTC.

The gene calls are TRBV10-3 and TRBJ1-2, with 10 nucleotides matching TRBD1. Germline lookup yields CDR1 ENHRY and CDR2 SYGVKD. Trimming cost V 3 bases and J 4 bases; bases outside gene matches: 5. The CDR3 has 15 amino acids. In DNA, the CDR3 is TGTGCCATCAGTGACGGGAGGACAGGGGGCTATGGCTACACCTTC. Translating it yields CAISDGRTGGYGYTF.

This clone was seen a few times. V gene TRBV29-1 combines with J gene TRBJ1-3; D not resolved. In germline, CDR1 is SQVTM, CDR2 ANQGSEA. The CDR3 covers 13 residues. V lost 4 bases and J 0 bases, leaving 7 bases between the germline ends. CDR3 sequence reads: CSVVESSGNTIYF. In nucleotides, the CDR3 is TGCAGCGTTGTCGAGAGCTCTGGAAACACCATATATTTT. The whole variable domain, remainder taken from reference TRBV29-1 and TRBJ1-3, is SAVISQKPSRDICQRGTSLTIQCQVDSQVTMMFWYRQQPGQSLTLIATANQGSEATYESGFVIDKFPISRPNLTFSTLTVSNMSPEDSSIYLCSVVESSGNTIYFGEGSWLTVV.

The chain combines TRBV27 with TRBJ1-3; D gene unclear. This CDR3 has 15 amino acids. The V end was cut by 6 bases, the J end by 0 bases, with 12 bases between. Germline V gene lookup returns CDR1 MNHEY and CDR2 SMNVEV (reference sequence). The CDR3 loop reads CASSLRSNSGNTIYF. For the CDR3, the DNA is TGTGCCAGCAGCCTCCGGAGTAACTCTGGAAACACCATATATTTT.

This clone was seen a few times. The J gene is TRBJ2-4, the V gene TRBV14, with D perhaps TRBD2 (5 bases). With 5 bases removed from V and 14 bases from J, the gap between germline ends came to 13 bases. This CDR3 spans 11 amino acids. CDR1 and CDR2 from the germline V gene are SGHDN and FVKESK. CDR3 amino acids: CASSYFGLKYF. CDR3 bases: TGTGCCAGCAGCTATTTCGGACTGAAGTACTTC. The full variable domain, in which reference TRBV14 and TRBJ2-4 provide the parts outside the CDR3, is EAGVTQFPSHSVIEKGQTVTLRCDPISGHDNLYWYRRVMGKEIKFLLHFVKESKQDESGMPNNRFLAERTGGTYSTLKVQPAELEDSGVYFCASSYFGLKYFGAGTRLSVL.

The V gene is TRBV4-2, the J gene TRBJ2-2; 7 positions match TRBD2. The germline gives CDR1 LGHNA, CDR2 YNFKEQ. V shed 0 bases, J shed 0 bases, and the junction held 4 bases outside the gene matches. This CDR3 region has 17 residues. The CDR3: CASSQDGLAANTGELFF. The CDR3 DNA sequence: TGTGCCAGCAGCCAAGACGGGCTAGCGGCGAACACCGGGGAGCTGTTTTTT.

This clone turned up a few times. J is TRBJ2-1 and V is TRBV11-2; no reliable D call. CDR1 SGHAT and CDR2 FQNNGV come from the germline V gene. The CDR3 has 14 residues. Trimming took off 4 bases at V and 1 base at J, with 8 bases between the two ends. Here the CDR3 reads CASSSQVSYNEQFF. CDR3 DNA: TGTGCCAGCAGCTCTCAGGTATCCTACAATGAGCAGTTCTTC.

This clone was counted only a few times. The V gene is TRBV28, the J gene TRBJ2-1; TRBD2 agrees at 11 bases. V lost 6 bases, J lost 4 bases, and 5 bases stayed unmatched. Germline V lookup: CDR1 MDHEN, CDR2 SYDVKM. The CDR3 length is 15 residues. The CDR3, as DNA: TGTGCCAGCAGACAACTAGCGGGAGCTTACAATGAGCAGTTCTTC. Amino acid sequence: CASRQLAGAYNEQFF.

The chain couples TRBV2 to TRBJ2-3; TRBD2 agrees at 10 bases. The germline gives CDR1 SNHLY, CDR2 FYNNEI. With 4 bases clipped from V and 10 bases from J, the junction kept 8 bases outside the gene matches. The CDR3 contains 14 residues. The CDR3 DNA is TGTGCCAGCAGTGTACGAGCGGGGGGGAGTCCGCAGTATTTT. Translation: CASSVRAGGSPQYF.

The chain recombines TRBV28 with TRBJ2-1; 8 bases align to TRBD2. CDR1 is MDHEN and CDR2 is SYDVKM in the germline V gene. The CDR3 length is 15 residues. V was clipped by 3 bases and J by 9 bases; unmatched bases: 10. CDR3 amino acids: CASSFSGGRRREQFF. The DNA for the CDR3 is TGTGCCAGCAGTTTTAGCGGCGGGAGGCGGCGTGAGCAGTTCTTC.

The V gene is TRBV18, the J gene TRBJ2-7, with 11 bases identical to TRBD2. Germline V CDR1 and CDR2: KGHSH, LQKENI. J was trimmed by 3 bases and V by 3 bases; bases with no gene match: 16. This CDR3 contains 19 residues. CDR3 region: CASSPPSTPGLAVVYEQYF. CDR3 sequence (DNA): TGTGCCAGCTCACCCCCCTCCACACCGGGACTAGCGGTCGTCTACGAGCAGTACTTC.

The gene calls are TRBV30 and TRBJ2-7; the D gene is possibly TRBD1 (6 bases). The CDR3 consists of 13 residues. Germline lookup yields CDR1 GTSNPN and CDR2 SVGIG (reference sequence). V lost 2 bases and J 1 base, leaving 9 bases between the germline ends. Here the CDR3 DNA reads TGTGCCTGGAGTCCAGACAGGTCCTACGAGCAGTACTTC. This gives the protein CAWSPDRSYEQYF.

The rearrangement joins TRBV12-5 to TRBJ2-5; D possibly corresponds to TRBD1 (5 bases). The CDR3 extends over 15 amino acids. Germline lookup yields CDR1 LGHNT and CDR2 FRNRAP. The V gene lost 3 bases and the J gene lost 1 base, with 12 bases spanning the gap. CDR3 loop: CASGLRGRAQETQYF. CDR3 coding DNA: TGTGCTAGTGGTTTAAGGGGCAGAGCCCAAGAGACCCAGTACTTC.

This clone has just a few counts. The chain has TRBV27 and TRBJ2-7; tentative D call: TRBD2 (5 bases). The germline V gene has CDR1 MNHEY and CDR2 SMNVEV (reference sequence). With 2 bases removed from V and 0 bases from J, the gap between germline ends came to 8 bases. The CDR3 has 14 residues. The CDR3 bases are TGTGCCAGCAGTTTAGAGGGTAGCTCCTACGAGCAGTACTTC. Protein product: CASSLEGSSYEQYF.

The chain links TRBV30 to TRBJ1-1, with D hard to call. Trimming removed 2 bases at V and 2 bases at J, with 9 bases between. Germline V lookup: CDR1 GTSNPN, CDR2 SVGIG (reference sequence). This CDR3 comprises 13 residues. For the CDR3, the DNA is TGTGCCTGGAGTTTACAGAGAAACACTGAAGCTTTCTTT. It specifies CAWSLQRNTEAFF.

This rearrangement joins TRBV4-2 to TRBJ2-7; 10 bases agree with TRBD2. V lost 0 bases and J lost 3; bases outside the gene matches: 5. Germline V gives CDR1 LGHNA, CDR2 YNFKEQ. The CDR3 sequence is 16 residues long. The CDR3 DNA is TGTGCCAGCAGCCAAGATCCTAGCGGGGGTTTCTACGAGCAGTACTTC. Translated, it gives CASSQDPSGGFYEQYF.

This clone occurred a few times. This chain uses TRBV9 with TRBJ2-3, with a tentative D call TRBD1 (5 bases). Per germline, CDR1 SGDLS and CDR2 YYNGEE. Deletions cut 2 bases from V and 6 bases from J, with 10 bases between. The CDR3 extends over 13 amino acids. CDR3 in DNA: TGTGCCAGCAGCGTTGGACAAACCGATACGCAGTATTTT. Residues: CASSVGQTDTQYF.

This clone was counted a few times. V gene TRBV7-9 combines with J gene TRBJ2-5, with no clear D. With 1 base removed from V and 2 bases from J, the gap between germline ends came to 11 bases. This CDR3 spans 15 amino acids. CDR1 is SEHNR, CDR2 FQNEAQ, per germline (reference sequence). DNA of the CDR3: TGTGCCAGCAGCTTAGACAGCTTCCCGCAAGAGACCCAGTACTTC. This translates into CASSLDSFPQETQYF.

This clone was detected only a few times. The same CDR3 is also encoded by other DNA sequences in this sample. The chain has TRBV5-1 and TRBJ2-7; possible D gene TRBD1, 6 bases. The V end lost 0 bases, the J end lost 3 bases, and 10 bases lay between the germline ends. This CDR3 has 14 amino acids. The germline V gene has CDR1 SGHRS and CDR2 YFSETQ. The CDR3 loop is CASSLGQDIYEQYF. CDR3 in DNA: TGCGCCAGCAGCTTGGGACAGGATATCTACGAGCAGTACTTC.

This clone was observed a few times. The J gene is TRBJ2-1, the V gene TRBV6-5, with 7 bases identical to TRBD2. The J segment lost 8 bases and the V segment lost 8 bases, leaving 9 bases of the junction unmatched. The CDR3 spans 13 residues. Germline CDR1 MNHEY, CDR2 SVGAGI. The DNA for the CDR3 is TGTGCCAGCGGTAGCGGGCCGGCCCATGAGCAGTTCTTC. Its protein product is CASGSGPAHEQFF.

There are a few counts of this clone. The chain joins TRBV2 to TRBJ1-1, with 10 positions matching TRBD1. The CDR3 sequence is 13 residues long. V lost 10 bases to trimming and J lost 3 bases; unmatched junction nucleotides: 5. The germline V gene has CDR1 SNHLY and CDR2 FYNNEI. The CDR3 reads CATRTGGDTEAFF. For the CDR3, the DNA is TGTGCCACACGGACAGGGGGGGACACTGAAGCTTTCTTT.

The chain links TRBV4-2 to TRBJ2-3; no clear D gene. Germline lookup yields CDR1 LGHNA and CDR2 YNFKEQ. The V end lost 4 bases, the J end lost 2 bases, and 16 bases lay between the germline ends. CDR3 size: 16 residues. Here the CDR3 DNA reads TGTGCCAGCAGCCCTGCATTACAGATCAACACAGATACGCAGTATTTT. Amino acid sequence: CASSPALQINTDTQYF.

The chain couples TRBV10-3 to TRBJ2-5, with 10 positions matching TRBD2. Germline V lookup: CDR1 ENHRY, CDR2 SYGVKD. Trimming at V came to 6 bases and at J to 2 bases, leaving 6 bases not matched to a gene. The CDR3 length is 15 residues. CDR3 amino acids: CAIRSLAGAQETQYF. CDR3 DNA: TGTGCCATCAGATCTCTAGCGGGAGCACAAGAGACCCAGTACTTC.

CDR3 sequence (DNA): TGTGCCAGCAGTTCCACCTACAGGGAGCCTTGGAATGAGCAGTTCTTC. Residues: CASSSTYREPWNEQFF. The rearrangement links TRBV7-2 to TRBJ2-1; tentatively, D is TRBD1 (6 bases). V was pared by 6 bases and J by 7 bases, with 22 bases between. The CDR3 sequence is 16 residues long. The germline V gene has CDR1 SGHTA and CDR2 FQGNSA.

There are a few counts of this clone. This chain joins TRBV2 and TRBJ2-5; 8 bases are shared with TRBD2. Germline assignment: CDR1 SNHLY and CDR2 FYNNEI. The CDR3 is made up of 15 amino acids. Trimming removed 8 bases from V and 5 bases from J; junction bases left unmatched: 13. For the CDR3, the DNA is TGTGCCAGCTTGAGAGGAGCGGGAGTATCTGAGACCCAGTACTTC. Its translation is CASLRGAGVSETQYF.